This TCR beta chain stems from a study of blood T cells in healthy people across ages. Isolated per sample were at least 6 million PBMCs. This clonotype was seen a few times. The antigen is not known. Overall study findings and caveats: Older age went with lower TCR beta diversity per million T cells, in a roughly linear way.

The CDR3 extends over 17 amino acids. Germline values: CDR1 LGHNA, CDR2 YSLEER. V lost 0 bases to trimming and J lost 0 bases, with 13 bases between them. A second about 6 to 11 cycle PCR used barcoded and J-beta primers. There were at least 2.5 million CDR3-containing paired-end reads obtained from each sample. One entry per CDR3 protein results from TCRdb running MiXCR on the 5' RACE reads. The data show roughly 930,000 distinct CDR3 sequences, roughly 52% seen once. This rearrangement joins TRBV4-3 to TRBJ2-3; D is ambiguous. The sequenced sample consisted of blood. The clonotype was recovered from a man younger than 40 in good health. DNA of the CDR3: TGCGCCAGCAGCCAAGATTGGAAGGGATCTAGCACAGATACGCAGTATTTT. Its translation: CASSQDWKGSSTDTQYF.